This TCR beta chain was profiled in a study of tumor-infiltrating lymphocytes in primary liver carcinoma. Across the whole study: The tumors ranged from roughly 4 to 10 cm across and fell within stage T1-T3 N0M0.

A remark on this clonotype: Its antigen is not identified. At one end the junction does not follow the germline gene, possibly because of a read error.

General observations from the study: With p = 0.039, the top-250-clone fraction in tumors significantly exceeded that in blood. In tumor-adjacent and tumor-blood pairs, overlap was lower than in tumor region pairs.

The tissue used was unsorted bulk material of about 19-33 mg. RNA and DNA were co-extracted from it with the AllPrep DNA/RNA mini kit. The investigators made TCR beta cDNA from about 0.45 ug total RNA, using a constant-region primer. Sequencing libraries for TCR beta derived from three nested multiplex PCR rounds that used slightly modified ARM-PCR. The first two PCR rounds used TRBV1-TRBV30 primers with a Cbeta primer, 10 cycles each. TCRdb used MiXCR to reprocess the multiplex PCR reads, holding one entry per CDR3 protein. The data show 100,000 to 120,000 distinct CDR3 sequences, with about four fifths seen just once and around 21% held by the top ten. Germline CDR1 MNHEY, CDR2 SVGEGT. The CDR3 consists of 13 residues.

V usage is TRBV6-2 or TRBV6-3 and J usage is TRBJ2-7; 8 bases line up with TRBD2. Sequencing was carried out using liver tumor tissue from sampling region 3. The subset is: tumor region T3, left-lateral pole. The receptor was derived from a middle-aged man with primary liver carcinoma and hepatitis B virus infection. The CDR3 DNA follows: TGTGCCAGCAGCTACGGACTAGCAAGCGAGCAGAACTTC. It yields the protein CASSYGLASEQNF.